These 4 T cell receptor beta chains were sequenced from one sample in a study of blood T cells in healthy people across ages. A second PCR of 7 to 11 cycles used a sample-barcoded 5' primer and a J-beta primer mix. A single record per CDR3 protein comes from TCRdb applying MiXCR to the 5' RACE reads. The sample has 800,000 to 1,300,000 distinct CDR3 sequences; approximately 25% are singletons. These same records also appear under a second study, on T cells of mothers and their children.

Sequenced input: blood. These receptors all come from a girl aged 2 to 10 in good health.

The V and J genes are TRBV5-1 and TRBJ2-5; TRBD1 or TRBD2 may be the D gene (6 bases each). V lost 0 bases, J lost 4 bases, and 16 bases lay in between. Looked up from germline, CDR1 is SGHRS and CDR2 is YFSETQ. CDR3 length: 16 residues. The CDR3 DNA reads TGCGCCAGCAGCTTGGGAGATGGTGGGGGGCCAGAGACCCAGTACTTC. Amino acids: CASSLGDGGGPETQYF.

The V gene is TRBV20-1, the J gene TRBJ2-3; tentative D call: TRBD1 (5 bases). The CDR3 runs 15 residues. Germline values: CDR1 DFQATT, CDR2 SNEGSKA (reference sequence). Between the trimmed V and J ends, which lost 6 bases and 0 bases, there was a span of 16 bases. The CDR3: CSAAVGHYSTDTQYF. CDR3 bases: TGCAGTGCCGCCGTCGGACACTACAGCACAGATACGCAGTATTTT.

This chain connects TRBV7-9 to TRBJ1-1, with D unresolved. The CDR3 is 12 amino acids. V was shortened by 1 base and J by 7 bases, with 7 bases between the two germline ends. In germline, CDR1 is SEHNR, CDR2 FQNEAQ (reference sequence). The CDR3 is CASSLGTYEAFF. CDR3 coding DNA: TGTGCCAGCAGCTTAGGGACGTATGAAGCTTTCTTT. Full variable domain (rest looked up from reference TRBV7-9 and TRBJ1-1): DTGVSQNPRHKITKRGQNVTFRCDPISEHNRLYWYRQTLGQGPEFLTYFQNEAQLEKSRLLSDRFSAERPKGSFSTLEIQRTEQGDSAMYLCASSLGTYEAFFGQGTRLTVV.

The V call is TRBV7-9, the J call TRBJ2-2; D unclear. Germline V CDR1 and CDR2: SEHNR, FQNEAQ (reference sequence). CDR3 size: 14 residues. Trimming pared 5 bases from V and 6 bases from J, leaving 13 bases between. CDR3 sequence reads: CASSPRLNPGELFF. The CDR3 nucleotides are TGTGCCAGCAGCCCCCGACTTAACCCCGGGGAGCTGTTTTTT. Full variable domain (remainder filled in from reference TRBV7-9 and TRBJ2-2): DTGVSQNPRHKITKRGQNVTFRCDPISEHNRLYWYRQTLGQGPEFLTYFQNEAQLEKSRLLSDRFSAERPKGSFSTLEIQRTEQGDSAMYLCASSPRLNPGELFFGEGSRLTVL.